The T cell receptor (beta chain) under discussion was sequenced for a study of T-cell reconstitution after alpha-beta-depleted transplantation in children. Study-level points and caveats: Newly produced T cells mostly provided counts and TCRbeta diversity after one year, as hyperexpanded clones declined. Reports say that about two months after transplant, the alpha-beta T cells came out of several hundred graft clones that had expanded.

Trimming left V 7 bases short and J 5 bases short, with 20 bases between. This CDR3 has 15 amino acids. Notes on this clonotype: The antigen is not known.

Preparation of the TCRbeta library used unique molecular identifiers. TCRdb redid the calling of the PCR reads with MiXCR, one entry per CDR3 protein. There are around 960,000 distinct CDR3 sequences in the sample; roughly 31% occur only once, and about 28% lies in the top ten. The sequence was collected from a boy under two years old who had a stem cell transplant for SCID, so the T cells may come from the graft donor. The chain combines TRBV12-3 or TRBV12-4 with TRBJ1-2; D is perhaps TRBD1 (5 bases). This specimen was PBMCs, mostly from graft donor cells, taken 360 days after TCRalphabeta/CD19-depleted stem cell transplant. This CDR3 reads CASTYRVGGRYGYTF. CDR3 coding DNA: TGTGCCAGCACCTACCGGGTGGGGGGTCGGTATGGCTACACCTTC.